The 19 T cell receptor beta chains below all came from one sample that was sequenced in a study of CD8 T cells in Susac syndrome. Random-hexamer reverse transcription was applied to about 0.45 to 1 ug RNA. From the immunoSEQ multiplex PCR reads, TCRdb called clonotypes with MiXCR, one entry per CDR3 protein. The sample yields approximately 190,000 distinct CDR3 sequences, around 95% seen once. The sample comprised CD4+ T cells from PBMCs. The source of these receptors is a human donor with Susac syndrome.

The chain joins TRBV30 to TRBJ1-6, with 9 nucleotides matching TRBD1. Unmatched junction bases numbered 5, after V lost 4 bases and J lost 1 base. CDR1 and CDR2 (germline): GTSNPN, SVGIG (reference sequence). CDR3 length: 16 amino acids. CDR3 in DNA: TGTGCCTGGAATGGACAGGGGAGGTCCTATAATTCACCCCTCCACTTT. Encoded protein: CAWNGQGRSYNSPLHF.

CDR3 sequence: CAWSVRMTGANVLTF. The CDR3 nucleotides are TGTGCCTGGAGTGTACGTATGACTGGGGCCAACGTCCTGACTTTC. The chain links TRBV30 to TRBJ2-6; D gene uncertain. CDR1 GTSNPN and CDR2 SVGIG come from the germline V gene (reference sequence). Trimming took off 0 bases at V and 2 bases at J, with 8 bases between the two ends. The CDR3 runs 15 residues.

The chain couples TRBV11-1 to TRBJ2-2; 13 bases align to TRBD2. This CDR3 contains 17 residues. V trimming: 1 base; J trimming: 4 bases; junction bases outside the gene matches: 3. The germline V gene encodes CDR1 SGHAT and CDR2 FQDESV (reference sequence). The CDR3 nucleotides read TGTGCCAGCAGCTTAGTAGGGACTAGCGGGGCCACCGGGGAGCTGTTTTTT. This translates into CASSLVGTSGATGELFF. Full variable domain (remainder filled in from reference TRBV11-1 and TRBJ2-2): EAEVAQSPRYKITEKSQAVAFWCDPISGHATLYWYRQILGQGPELLVQFQDESVVDDSQLPKDRFSAERLKGVDSTLKIQPAELGDSAMYLCASSLVGTSGATGELFFGEGSRLTVL.

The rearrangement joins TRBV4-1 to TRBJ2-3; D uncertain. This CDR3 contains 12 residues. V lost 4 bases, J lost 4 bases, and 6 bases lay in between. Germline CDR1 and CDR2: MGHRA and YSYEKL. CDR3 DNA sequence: TGCGCCAGCAGCCTTCACGCAGATACGCAGTATTTT. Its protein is CASSLHADTQYF.

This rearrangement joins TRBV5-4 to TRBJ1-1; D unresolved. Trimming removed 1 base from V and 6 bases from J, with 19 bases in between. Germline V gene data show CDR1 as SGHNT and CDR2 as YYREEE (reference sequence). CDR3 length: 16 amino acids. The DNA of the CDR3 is TGTGCCAGCAGCTTGTTTCCGGAGAGTCGCACAGCTGAAGCTTTCTTT. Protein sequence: CASSLFPESRTAEAFF.

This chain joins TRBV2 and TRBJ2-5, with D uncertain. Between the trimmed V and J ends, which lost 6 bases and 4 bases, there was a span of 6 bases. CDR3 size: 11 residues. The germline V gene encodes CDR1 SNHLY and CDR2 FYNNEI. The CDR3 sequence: CASRLAETQYF. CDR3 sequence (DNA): TGTGCCAGCAGGCTCGCAGAGACCCAGTACTTC.

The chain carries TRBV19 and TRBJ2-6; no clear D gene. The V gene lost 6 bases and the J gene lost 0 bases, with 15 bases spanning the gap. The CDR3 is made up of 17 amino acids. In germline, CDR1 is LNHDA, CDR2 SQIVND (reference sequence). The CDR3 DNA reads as TGTGCCAGTAGCCCTCGGAGAACCGACTCTGGGGCCAACGTCCTGACTTTC. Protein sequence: CASSPRRTDSGANVLTF.

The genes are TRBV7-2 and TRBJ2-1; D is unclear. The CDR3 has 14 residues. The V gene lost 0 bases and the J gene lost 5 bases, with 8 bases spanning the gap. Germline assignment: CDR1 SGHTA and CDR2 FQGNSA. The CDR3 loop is CASSLAGRDNEQFF. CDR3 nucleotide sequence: TGTGCCAGCAGCTTAGCCGGCCGGGACAATGAGCAGTTCTTC.

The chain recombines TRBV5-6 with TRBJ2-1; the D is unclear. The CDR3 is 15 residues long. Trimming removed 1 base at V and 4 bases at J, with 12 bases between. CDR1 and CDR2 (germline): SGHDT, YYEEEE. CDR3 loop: CASSLLAPNYNEQFF. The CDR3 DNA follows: TGTGCCAGCAGCTTGCTGGCACCTAATTACAATGAGCAGTTCTTC.

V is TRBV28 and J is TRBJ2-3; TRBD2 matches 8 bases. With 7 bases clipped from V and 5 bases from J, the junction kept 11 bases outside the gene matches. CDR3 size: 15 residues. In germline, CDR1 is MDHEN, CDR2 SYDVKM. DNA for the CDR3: TGTGCCAGCAAAAGCGGGGGCCCCCCTGGAGATACGCAGTATTTT. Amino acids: CASKSGGPPGDTQYF.

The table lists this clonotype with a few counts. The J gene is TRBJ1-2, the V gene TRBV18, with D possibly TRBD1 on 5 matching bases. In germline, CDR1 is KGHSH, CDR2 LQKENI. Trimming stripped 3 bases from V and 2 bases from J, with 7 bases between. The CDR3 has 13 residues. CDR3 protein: CASSPGGNYGYTF. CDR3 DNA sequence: TGTGCCAGCTCACCCGGGGGGAACTATGGCTACACCTTC.

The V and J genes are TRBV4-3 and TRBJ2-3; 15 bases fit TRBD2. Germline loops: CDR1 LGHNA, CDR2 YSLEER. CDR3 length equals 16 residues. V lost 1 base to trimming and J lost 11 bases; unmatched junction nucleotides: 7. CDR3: CASSQGTSGGASGQYF. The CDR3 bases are TGCGCCAGCAGCCAAGGGACTAGCGGGGGGGCTTCGGGGCAGTATTTT.

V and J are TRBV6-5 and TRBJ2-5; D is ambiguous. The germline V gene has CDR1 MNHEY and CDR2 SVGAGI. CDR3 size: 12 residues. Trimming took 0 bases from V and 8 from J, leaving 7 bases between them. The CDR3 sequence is CASSYSSGTQYF. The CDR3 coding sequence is TGTGCCAGCAGTTACTCCTCGGGTACCCAGTACTTC.

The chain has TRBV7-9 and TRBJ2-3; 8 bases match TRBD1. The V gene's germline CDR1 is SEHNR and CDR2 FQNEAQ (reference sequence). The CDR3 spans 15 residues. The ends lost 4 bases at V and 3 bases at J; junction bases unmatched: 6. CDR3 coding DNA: TGTGCCAGCAGCTGGACAGGGAAAGGGACAGATACGCAGTATTTT. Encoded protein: CASSWTGKGTDTQYF.

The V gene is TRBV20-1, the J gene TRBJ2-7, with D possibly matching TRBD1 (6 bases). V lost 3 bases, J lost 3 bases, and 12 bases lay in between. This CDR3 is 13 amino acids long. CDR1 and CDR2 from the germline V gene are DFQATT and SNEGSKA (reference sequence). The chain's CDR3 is CSARRGQYYEQYF. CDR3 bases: TGCAGTGCTAGGCGTGGACAGTACTACGAGCAGTACTTC.

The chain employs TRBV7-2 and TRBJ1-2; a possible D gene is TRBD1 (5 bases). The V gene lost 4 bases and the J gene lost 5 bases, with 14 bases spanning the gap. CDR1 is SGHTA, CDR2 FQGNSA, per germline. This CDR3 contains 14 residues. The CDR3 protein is CASSSQTDSYGYTF. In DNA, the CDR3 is TGTGCCAGCAGCTCACAGACCGACAGTTATGGCTACACCTTC.

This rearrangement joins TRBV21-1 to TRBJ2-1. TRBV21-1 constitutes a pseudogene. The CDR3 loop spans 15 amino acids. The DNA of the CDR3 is TGTGCCAGCAGCAGCAGACCGGTGGCAGACAATGAGCAGTTCTTC. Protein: CASSSRPVADNEQFF.

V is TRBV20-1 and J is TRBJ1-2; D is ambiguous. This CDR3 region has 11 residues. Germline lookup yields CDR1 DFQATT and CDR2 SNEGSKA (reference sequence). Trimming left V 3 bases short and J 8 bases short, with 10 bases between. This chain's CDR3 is CSASPMVGYTF. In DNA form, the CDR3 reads TGCAGTGCTAGTCCGATGGTCGGCTACACCTTC.

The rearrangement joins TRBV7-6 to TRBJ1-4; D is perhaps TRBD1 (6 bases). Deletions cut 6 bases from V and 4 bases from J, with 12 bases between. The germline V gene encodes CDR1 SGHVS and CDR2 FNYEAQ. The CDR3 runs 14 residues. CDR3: CASSYRAGNEKLFF. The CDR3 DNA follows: TGTGCCAGCAGTTACAGGGCGGGTAATGAAAAACTGTTTTTT.